This TCR beta chain was retrieved from a study of CD8+ T cells in alopecia areata. As for treatment: oral pan-JAK inhibitor, 5-10 mg twice daily. Extracted RNA was reverse transcribed into cDNA, the sequencing template. The data were produced by immunoSEQ multiplex PCR, yet TCRdb's version contains in-frame clones alone and is incomplete. The sample holds some 190,000 clones, around 51% seen once. Trimming cost V 6 bases and J 3 bases, with 15 bases left between them. CDR3 length: 14 amino acids. The germline CDR1 and CDR2 sequences are MNHNY and SVGAGI (reference sequence). A note on this clone: Its matching antigen is unknown.

Study observations and caveats: Scalp samples also contribute reads from the resident alphabeta T cells found in normal skin.

The clonotype comes from a human donor with alopecia areata. The chain employs TRBV6-6 and TRBJ2-7, with D possibly matching TRBD2 (6 bases). This material consisted of CD8+ T cells sorted from blood, taken at roughly week 52, from a patient treated with tofacitinib. As DNA, the CDR3 is TGTGCCAGCAGCCACCCGGAGGGCAGCTACGAGCAGTACTTC. Translating gives CASSHPEGSYEQYF.